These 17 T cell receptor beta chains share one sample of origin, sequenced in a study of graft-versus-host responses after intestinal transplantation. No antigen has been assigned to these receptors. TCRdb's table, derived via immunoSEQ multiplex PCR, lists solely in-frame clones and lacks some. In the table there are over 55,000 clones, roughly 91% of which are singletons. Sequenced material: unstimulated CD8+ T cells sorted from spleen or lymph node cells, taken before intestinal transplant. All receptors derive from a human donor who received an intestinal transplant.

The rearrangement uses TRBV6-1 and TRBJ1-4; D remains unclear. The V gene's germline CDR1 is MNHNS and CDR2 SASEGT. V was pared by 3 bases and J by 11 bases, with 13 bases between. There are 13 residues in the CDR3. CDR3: CASSDSGVGKLFF. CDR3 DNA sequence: TGTGCCAGCAGTGATTCCGGGGTCGGGAAACTGTTTTTT.

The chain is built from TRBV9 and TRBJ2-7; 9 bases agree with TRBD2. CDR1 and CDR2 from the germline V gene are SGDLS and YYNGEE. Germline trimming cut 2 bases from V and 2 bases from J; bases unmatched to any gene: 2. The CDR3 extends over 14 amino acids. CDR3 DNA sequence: TGTGCCAGCAGCGTGGGCGGGGGGGCCTACGAGCAGTACTTC. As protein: CASSVGGGAYEQYF.

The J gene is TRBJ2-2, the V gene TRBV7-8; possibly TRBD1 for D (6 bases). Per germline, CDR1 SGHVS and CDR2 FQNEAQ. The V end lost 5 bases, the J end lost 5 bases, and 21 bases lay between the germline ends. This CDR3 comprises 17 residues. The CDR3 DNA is TGTGCCAGCAGCGCGGACTGGTTAGGGGGAGAGACCGGGGAGCTGTTTTTT. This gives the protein CASSADWLGGETGELFF.

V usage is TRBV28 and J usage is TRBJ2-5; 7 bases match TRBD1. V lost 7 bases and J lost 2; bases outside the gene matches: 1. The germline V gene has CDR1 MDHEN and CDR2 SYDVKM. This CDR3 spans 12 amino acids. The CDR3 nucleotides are TGTGCCAGCACCAGGGGGCAAGAGACCCAGTACTTC. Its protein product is CASTRGQETQYF.

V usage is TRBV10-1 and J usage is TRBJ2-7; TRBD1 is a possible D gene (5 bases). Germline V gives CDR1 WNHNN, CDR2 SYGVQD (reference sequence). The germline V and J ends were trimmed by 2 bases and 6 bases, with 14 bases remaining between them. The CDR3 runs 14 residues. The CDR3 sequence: CASSEIAGMGEQYF. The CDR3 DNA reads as TGCGCCAGCAGTGAGATAGCAGGGATGGGCGAGCAGTACTTC.

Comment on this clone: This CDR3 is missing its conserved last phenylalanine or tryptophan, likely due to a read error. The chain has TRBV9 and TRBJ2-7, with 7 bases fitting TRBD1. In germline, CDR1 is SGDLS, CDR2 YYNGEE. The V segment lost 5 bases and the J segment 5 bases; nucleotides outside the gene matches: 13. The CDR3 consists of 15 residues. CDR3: CASRRTGDPWDEQYL. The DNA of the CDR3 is TGTGCCAGCAGGAGAACAGGGGACCCCTGGGACGAGCAGTACCTC.

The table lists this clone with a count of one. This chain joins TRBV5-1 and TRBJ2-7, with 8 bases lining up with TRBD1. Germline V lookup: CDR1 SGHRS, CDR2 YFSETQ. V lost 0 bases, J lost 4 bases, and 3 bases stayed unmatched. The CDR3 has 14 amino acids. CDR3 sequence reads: CASSLDQGAYEQYF. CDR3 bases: TGCGCCAGCAGCTTGGACCAGGGGGCTTACGAGCAGTACTTC.

The CDR3 DNA follows: TGTGCCAGCAGCCAAGTCCGGGGACTGGACTATGGCTACACCTTC. It is translated as CASSQVRGLDYGYTF. The V call is TRBV4-2, the J call TRBJ1-2, with D perhaps matching TRBD1 (5 bases). This CDR3 is built from 15 residues. V was clipped by 1 base and J by 3 bases, with 12 bases between them. Per germline, CDR1 LGHNA and CDR2 YNFKEQ.

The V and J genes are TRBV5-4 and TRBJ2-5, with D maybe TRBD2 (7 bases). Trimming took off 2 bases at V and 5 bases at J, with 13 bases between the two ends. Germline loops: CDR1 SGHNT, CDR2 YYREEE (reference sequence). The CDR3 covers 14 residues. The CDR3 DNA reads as TGTGCCAGCAGCTTTCGGGGGGCGCGGGAGACCCAGTACTTC. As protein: CASSFRGARETQYF. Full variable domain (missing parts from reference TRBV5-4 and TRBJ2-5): ETGVTQSPTHLIKTRGQQVTLRCSSQSGHNTVSWYQQALGQGPQFIFQYYREEENGRGNFPPRFSGLQFPNYSSELNVNALELDDSALYLCASSFRGARETQYFGPGTRLLVL.

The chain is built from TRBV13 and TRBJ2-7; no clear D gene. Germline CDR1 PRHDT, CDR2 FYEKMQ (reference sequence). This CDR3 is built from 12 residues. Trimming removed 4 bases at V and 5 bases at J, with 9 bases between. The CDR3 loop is CASSSTPHEQYF. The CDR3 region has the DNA TGTGCCAGCAGCTCTACGCCCCACGAGCAGTACTTC.

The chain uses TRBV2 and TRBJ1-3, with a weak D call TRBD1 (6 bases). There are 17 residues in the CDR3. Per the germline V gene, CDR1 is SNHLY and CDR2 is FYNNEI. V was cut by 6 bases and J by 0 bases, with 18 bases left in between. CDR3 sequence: CASSATLDRPSGNTIYF. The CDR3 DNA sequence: TGTGCCAGCAGCGCCACTCTAGACAGGCCCTCTGGAAACACCATATATTTT.

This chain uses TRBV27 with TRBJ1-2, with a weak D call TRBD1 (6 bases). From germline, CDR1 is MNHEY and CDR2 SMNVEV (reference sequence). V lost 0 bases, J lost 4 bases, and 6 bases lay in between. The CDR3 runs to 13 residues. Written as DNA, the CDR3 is TGTGCCAGCAGTTTATCGGGGGCCTATGGCTACACCTTC. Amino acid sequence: CASSLSGAYGYTF.

CDR3 in amino acids: CASTWLSNQPQHF. The CDR3, as DNA: TGTGCCAGCACGTGGCTTAGCAATCAGCCCCAGCATTTT. This chain uses TRBV2 with TRBJ1-5; D gene ambiguous. The V gene's germline CDR1 is SNHLY and CDR2 FYNNEI. The CDR3 runs 13 residues. Trimming left V 7 bases short and J 0 bases short, with 7 bases between. Together with reference TRBV2 and TRBJ1-5, the CDR3 gives the full variable domain: EPEVTQTPSHQVTQMGQEVILRCVPISNHLYFYWYRQILGQKVEFLVSFYNNEISEKSEIFDDQFSVERPDGSNFTLKIRSTKLEDSAMYFCASTWLSNQPQHFGDGTRLSIL.

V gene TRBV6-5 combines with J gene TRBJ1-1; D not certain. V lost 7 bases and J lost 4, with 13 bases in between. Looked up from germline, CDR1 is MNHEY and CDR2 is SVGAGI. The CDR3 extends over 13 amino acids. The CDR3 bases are TGTGCCAGCACCGATAGTCCTGGCACTGAAGCTTTCTTT. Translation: CASTDSPGTEAFF.

The CDR3 is CASSDRGGSTSTDTQYF. CDR3 DNA sequence: TGTGCCAGCAGTGACCGCGGGGGCTCGACTAGCACAGATACGCAGTATTTT. The chain employs TRBV6-1 and TRBJ2-3, with D perhaps TRBD2 (7 bases). CDR3 size: 17 residues. V was pared by 3 bases and J by 0 bases, with 16 bases between. Germline V gene lookup returns CDR1 MNHNS and CDR2 SASEGT.

The CDR3 reads CASSYRSSYNSPLHF. In nucleotides, the CDR3 is TGTGCCAGCAGTTACCGGAGCTCCTATAATTCACCCCTCCACTTT. The genes are TRBV28 and TRBJ1-6; D gene ambiguous. The V gene lost 4 bases and the J gene lost 0 bases, with 7 bases spanning the gap. In germline, CDR1 is MDHEN, CDR2 SYDVKM. This CDR3 region has 15 residues.

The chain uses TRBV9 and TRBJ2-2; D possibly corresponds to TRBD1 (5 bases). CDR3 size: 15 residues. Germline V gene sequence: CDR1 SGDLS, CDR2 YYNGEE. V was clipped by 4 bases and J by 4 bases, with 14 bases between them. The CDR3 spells CASSLGQGATGELFF. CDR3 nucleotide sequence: TGTGCCAGCAGCCTCGGGCAGGGTGCCACCGGGGAGCTGTTTTTT. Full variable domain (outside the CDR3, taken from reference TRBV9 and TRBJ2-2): DSGVTQTPKHLITATGQRVTLRCSPRSGDLSVYWYQQSLDQGLQFLIQYYNGEERAKGNILERFSAQQFPDLHSELNLSSLELGDSALYFCASSLGQGATGELFFGEGSRLTVL.